This is a list of T cell receptor beta chains from one sample in a study of blood T cell repertoires in COVID-19. Method: immunoSEQ multiplex PCR; TCRdb's copy keeps in-frame clones and lacks some. The sample includes approximately 290,000 clones, 65% to 85% of them seen just once. Material: peripheral blood. The receptors derive from a person between 65 and 80 years old with COVID-19, enrolled during active disease. Both conserved end residues are trimmed from each CDR3. The D gene is left open where the match is weak. Clone size is given for some rows only: seen once, a few or many times, or a class if the clone is expanded.

d_gene	len	abundance	v_gene	j_gene	CDR3aa
TRBD1	13	-	TRBV10-3	TRBJ2-7	AISDLTGATYEQY
-	10	-	TRBV5-6	TRBJ2-7	ASSLTFAEQY
-	13	few	TRBV5-1	TRBJ2-1	ASVSGQGHHNEQF
-	13	-	TRBV7-9	TRBJ1-1	ASSAQTGMNTEAF
-	13	few	TRBV6-5	TRBJ1-2	ASSTGGWTNYGYT
-	13	-	TRBV5-4	TRBJ2-1	ASSRELAAYNEQF
-	10	once	TRBV5-6	TRBJ1-1	ASGLGGLEAF
-	12	-	TRBV6-5	TRBJ1-6	ASGRSSYNSPLH
TRBD2	11	-	TRBV30	TRBJ2-6	AWTGGGANVLT
-	11	-	TRBV6-1	TRBJ2-3	ASSEGGIYTQY
TRBD1	13	-	TRBV7-2	TRBJ1-1	ASSSWDRLNTEAF
TRBD2	13	-	TRBV9	TRBJ2-1	ASSVGLAPYNEQF
-	15	-	TRBV23-1	TRBJ2-7	ASRPQRRGKEAYEQY
TRBD2	14	-	TRBV6-1	TRBJ2-3	ASSEQLAGGTDTQY
TRBD1	11	once	TRBV18	TRBJ1-2	ASSRDRDDGYT
-	14	-	TRBV27	TRBJ1-1	ASSLSRGSGTTEAF
-	12	-	TRBV7-2	TRBJ2-7	ASSLGGRGYEQY
-	17	-	TRBV11-3	TRBJ1-6	ASSLDWFSGGEIDSPLH
-	11	-	TRBV29-1	TRBJ2-3	SVGSGLVHTQY
-	13	-	TRBV7-9	TRBJ2-5	ASSNRRGRNETQY
-	13	-	TRBV16	TRBJ2-3	ASSQGTYSTDTQY
-	13	-	TRBV29-1	TRBJ2-3	SGMRSVSSGYTQY
-	12	-	TRBV7-2	TRBJ2-2	ASSRDSNTGELF
TRBD2	13	once	TRBV6-5	TRBJ2-3	AVQRLAGGTDTQY
TRBD1	13	once	TRBV28	TRBJ1-5	AAKLQGTGNQPQH
TRBD2	17	few	TRBV5-5	TRBJ2-2	ASSLRTRFSGANTGELF
-	11	-	TRBV7-6	TRBJ1-1	ASKQGPNTEAF
-	12	-	TRBV4-1	TRBJ2-5	ASSPQGQLGTQY
-	13	-	TRBV6-5	TRBJ1-5	ASSYSGLTDQPQH
TRBD1	16	-	TRBV19	TRBJ2-1	ASSTRGPRGPSYNEQF
TRBD1	12	once	TRBV5-1	TRBJ2-6	ASRDSSGANVLT
-	16	few	TRBV7-6	TRBJ1-1	ASSLLAVTPLMNTEAF
-	10	-	TRBV6-5	TRBJ2-7	ASTNRDYEQY
TRBD1	11	-	TRBV4-3	TRBJ2-7	ASSQVGGNEQY
-	8	-	TRBV29-1	TRBJ2-5	SVGAAAQY
TRBD1	13	few	TRBV19	TRBJ1-2	ASTVGQGTDYGYT
-	14	-	TRBV15	TRBJ2-3	ATSRQGGSSTDTQY
-	10	-	TRBV2	TRBJ1-2	ASIGDNYGYT
-	14	-	TRBV14	TRBJ2-5	ASSPLASRNQETQY
TRBD1	14	-	TRBV5-4	TRBJ2-5	ASSLGGQRSVETQY
-	11	once	TRBV11-1	TRBJ2-3	ASNGGPTDTQY
-	12	once	TRBV6-5	TRBJ1-6	ASSLRERDSPLH
-	14	-	TRBV19	TRBJ2-1	ASSIFGTLSYNEQF
-	10	-	TRBV3-1/TRBV3-2	TRBJ2-5	ASSSSVKTQY
-	13	-	TRBV13	TRBJ1-5	ASSLGQQLNQPQH